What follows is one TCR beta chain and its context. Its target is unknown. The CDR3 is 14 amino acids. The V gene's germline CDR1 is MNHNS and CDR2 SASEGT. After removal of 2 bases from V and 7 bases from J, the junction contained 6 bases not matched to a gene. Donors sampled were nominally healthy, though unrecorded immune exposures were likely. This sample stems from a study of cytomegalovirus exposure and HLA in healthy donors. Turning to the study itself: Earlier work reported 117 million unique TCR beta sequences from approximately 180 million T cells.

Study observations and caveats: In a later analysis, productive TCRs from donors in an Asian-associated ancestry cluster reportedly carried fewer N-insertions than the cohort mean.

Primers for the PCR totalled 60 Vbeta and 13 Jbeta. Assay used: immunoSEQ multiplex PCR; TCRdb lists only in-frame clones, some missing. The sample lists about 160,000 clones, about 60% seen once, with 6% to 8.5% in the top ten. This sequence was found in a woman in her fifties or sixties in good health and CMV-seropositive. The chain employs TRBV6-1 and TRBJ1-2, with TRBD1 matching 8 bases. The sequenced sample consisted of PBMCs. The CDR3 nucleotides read TGTGCCAGCAGTGAAAGGGCAGGGGGCGGTGGCTACACCTTC. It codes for CASSERAGGGGYTF.